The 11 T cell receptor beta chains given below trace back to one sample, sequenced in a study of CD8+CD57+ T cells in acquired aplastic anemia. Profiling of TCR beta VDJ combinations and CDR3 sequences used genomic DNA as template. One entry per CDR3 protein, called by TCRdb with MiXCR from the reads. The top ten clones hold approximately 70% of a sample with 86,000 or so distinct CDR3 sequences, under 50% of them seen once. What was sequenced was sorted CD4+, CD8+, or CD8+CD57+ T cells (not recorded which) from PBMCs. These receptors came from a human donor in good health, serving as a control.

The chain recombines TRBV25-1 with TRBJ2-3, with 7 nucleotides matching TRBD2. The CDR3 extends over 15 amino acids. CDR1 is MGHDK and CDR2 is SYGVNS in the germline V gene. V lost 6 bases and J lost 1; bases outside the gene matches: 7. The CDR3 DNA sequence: TGTGCCAGCAGAGGATACAGCGGGGGCACAGATACGCAGTATTTT. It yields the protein CASRGYSGGTDTQYF.

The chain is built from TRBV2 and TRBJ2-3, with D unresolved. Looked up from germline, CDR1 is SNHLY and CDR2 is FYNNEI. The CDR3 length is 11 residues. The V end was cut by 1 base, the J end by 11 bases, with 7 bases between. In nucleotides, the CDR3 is TGTGCCAGCAGTGAAGATTTAATGCAGTATTTT. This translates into CASSEDLMQYF. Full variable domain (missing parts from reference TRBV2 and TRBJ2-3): EPEVTQTPSHQVTQMGQEVILRCVPISNHLYFYWYRQILGQKVEFLVSFYNNEISEKSEIFDDQFSVERPDGSNFTLKIRSTKLEDSAMYFCASSEDLMQYFGPGTRLTVL.

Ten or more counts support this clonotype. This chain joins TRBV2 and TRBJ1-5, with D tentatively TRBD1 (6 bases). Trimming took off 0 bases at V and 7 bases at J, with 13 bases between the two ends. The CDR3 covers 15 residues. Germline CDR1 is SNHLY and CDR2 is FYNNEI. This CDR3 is CASSEAQGGGQPQHF. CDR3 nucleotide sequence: TGTGCCAGCAGTGAAGCGCAAGGGGGTGGACAGCCCCAGCATTTT.

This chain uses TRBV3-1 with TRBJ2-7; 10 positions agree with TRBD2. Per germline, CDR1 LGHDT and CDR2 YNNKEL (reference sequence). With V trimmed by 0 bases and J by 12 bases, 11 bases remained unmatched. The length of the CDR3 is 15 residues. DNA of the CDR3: TGTGCCAGCAGCCAAGATGTAGCGGGGGGTCTAAGCACGTACTTC. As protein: CASSQDVAGGLSTYF.

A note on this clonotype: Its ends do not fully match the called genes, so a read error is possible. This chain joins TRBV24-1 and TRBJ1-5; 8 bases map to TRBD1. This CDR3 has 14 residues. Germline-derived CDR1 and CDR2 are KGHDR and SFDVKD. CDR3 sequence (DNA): TGTGCCACCAGTTTCCAGGGGGCAGGTCAGCCCCAGCATTTC. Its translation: CATSFQGAGQPQHF.

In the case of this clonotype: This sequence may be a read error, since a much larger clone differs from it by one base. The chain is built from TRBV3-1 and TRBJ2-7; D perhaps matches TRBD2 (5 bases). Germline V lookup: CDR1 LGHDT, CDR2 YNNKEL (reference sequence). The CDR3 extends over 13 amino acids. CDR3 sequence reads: CASSQEEGYGQYF. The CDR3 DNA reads TGTGCCAGCAGCCAAGAAGAGGGCTACGGGCAGTACTTC.

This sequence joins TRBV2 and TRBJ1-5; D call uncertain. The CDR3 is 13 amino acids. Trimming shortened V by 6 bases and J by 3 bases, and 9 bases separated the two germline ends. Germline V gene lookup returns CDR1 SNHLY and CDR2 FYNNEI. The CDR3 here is CASSSDTNQPQHF. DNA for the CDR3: TGTGCCAGCAGCTCAGACACCAATCAGCCCCAGCATTTT. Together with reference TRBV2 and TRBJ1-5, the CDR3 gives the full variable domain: EPEVTQTPSHQVTQMGQEVILRCVPISNHLYFYWYRQILGQKVEFLVSFYNNEISEKSEIFDDQFSVERPDGSNFTLKIRSTKLEDSAMYFCASSSDTNQPQHFGDGTRLSIL.

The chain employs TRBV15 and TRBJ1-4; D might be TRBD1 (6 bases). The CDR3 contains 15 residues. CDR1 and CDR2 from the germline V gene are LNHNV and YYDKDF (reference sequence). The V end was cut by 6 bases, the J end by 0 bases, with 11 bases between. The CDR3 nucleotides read TGTGCCACCAGTGCCAGGACAGCAACTAATGAAAAACTGTTTTTT. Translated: CATSARTATNEKLFF.

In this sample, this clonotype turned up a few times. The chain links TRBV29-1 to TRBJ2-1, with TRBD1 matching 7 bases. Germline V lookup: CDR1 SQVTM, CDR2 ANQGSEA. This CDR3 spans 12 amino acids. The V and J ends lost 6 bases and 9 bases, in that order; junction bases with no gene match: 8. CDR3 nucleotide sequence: TGCAGCGTGGGTAAGGGGGCGGGTGAGCAGTTCTTC. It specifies CSVGKGAGEQFF.

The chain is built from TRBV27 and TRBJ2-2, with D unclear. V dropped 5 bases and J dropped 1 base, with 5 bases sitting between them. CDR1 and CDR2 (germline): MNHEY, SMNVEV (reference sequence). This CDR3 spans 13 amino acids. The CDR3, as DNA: TGTGCCAGCAGTCCCGTGAACACCGGGGAGCTGTTTTTT. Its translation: CASSPVNTGELFF.

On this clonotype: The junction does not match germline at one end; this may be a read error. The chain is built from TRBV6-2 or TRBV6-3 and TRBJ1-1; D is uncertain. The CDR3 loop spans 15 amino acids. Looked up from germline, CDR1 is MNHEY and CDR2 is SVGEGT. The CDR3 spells CASSYSITSNTEALF. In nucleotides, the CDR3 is TGTGCCAGCAGTTACTCTATCACTTCGAACACTGAAGCTCTCTTT.